This entry is about one TCR beta chain. V dropped 6 bases and J dropped 11 bases, with 19 bases sitting between them. The CDR3 has 13 amino acids. These data come from a study of blood T cell repertoires in COVID-19. TCRdb keeps only in-frame clones here, not all; method: immunoSEQ multiplex PCR. Altogether over 200,000 clones are present, 70% to 90% being singletons, with the ten largest covering 11%. Cohort 3 donors counted as recovered after two negative PCRs, clearance, or resolved symptoms. This rearrangement joins TRBV12-3 or TRBV12-4 to TRBJ1-1, with D possibly TRBD1 on 5 matching bases. This sequence originates from a man aged 25-45 years who had recovered from COVID-19. Sequenced sample: PBMCs or T cells enriched from blood (not recorded which). In DNA form, the CDR3 reads TGTGCCAGCAGCCTATATGGCAGGGAAGGGGCTTTCTTT. This sequence encodes CASSLYGREGAFF.